These T cell receptor beta chains were read from a single sample in a study of blood T cell repertoires in COVID-19. Clones were sequenced by immunoSEQ multiplex PCR, and TCRdb holds only the in-frame ones, with some missing. The sample includes about 220,000 clones, 75% to 90% of them seen just once. Sample: peripheral blood. The receptors come from a man aged 40-49 years with acute or convalescent COVID-19. The conserved cysteine and the conserved F or W are not part of the CDR3 here. A D gene is named only where the DNA matches it firmly.

>NA|TRBV6-4
ASSVMGGDTQY
>TRBD2|TRBV3-1/TRBV3-2
ASSLPLKGGPPGELF
>TRBD1|TRBV28
ASSFTGATNEKLF
>TRBD2|TRBV11-3
ASSLDGSGVATDTQY
>TRBD2|TRBV29-1
SVYGREGRNEQF
>TRBD1|TRBV19
ASRWDRDNTGELF
>NA|TRBV19
ASTTRGNYDNSPLH
>NA|TRBV6-4
ASSVQLNTEAF
>NA|TRBV2
ASSARLNQPQH
>NA|TRBV6-5
ASSAGQTNSPLH
>TRBD2|TRBV5-1
ASSPLGEGRLSGANVLT
>TRBD1|TRBV9
ASSPGQGGYTEAF
>TRBD1|TRBV7-6
ASSLDGTGVGQY
>TRBD1|TRBV19
ASSLRQGALSYEQY